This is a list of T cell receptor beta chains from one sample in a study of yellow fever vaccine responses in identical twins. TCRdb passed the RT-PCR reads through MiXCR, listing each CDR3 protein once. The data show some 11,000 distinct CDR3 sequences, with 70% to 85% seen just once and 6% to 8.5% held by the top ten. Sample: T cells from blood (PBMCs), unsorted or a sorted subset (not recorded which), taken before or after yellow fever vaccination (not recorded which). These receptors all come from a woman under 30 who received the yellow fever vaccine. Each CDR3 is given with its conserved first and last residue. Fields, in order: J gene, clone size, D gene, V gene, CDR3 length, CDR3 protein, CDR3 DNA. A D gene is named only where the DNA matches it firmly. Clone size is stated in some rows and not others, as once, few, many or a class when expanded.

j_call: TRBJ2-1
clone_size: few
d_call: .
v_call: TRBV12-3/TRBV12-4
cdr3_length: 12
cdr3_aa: CASTRRIDEQFF
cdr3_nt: TGTGCCAGCACCCGGCGGATTGATGAGCAGTTCTTC

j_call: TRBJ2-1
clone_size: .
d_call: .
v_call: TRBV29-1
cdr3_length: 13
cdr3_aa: CSVGRIRYNEQFF
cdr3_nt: TGCAGCGTTGGTAGGATCCGGTACAATGAGCAGTTCTTC

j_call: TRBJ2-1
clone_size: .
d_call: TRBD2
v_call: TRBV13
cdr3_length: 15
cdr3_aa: CASSLSGGGDNEQFF
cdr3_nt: TGTGCCAGCAGCTTATCCGGGGGGGGGGACAATGAGCAGTTCTTC

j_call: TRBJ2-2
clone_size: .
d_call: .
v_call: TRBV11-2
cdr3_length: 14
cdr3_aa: CASSLGSGIGELFF
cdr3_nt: TGTGCCAGCAGCTTAGGGTCCGGGATCGGGGAGCTGTTTTTT

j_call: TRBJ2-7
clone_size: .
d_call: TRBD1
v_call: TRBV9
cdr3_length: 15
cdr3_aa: CASSVAGTGDLEQYF
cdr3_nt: TGTGCCAGCAGCGTAGCGGGGACAGGGGATCTCGAGCAGTACTTC

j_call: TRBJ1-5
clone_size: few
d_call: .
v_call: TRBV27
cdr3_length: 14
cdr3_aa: CASSEMAGSRPQHF
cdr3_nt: TGTGCCAGCAGCGAGATGGCAGGGAGTCGGCCCCAGCATTTT

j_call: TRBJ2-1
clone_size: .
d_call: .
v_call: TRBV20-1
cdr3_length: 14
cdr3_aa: CSASNRGLGDEQFF
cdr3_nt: TGCAGTGCTTCTAACCGGGGGCTAGGGGATGAGCAGTTCTTC

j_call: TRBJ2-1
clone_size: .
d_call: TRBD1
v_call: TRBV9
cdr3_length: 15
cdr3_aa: CASSVPGQGDLGQFF
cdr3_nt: TGTGCCAGCAGCGTTCCGGGACAGGGGGACCTCGGGCAGTTCTTC

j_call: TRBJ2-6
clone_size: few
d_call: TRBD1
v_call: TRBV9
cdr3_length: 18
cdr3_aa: CASSARTGSSSGANVLTF
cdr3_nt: TGTGCCAGCAGCGCCCGGACAGGGAGTAGTTCCGGGGCCAACGTCCTGACTTTC

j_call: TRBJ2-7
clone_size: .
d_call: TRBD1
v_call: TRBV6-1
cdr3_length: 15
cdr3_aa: CASILIGTGAYEQYF
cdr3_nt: TGTGCCAGCATCTTGATAGGGACAGGCGCTTACGAGCAGTACTTC

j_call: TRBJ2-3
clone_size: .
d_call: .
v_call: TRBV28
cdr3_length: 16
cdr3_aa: CASSPHSGTTTDTQYF
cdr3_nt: TGTGCCAGCAGTCCCCATAGCGGCACCACCACAGATACGCAGTATTTT

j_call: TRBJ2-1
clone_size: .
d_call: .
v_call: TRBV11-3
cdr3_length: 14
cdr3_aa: CASSLGGPYNEQFF
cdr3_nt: TGTGCCAGCAGCTTAGGAGGCCCTTACAATGAGCAGTTCTTC

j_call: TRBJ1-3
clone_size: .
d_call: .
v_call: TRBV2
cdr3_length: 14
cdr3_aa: CASPGYTSGNTIYF
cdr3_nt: TGTGCCTCCCCGGGGTACACTTCTGGAAACACCATATATTTT

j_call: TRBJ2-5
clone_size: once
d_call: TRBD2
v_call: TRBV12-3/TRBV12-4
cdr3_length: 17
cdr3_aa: CASSPLGVAGYQETQYF
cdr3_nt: TGTGCCAGCAGTCCCCTTGGGGTAGCGGGTTACCAAGAGACCCAGTACTTC

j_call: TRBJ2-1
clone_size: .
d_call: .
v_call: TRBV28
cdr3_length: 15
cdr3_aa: CASSPPASSYNEQFF
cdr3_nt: TGTGCCAGCAGTCCCCCGGCGAGCTCCTACAATGAGCAGTTCTTC

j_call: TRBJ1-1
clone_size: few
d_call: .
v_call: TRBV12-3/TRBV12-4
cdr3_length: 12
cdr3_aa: CASSLMNTEAFF
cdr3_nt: TGTGCCAGCAGTCTAATGAACACTGAAGCTTTCTTT

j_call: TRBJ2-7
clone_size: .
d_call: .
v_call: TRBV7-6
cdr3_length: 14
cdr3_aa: CASSLGRYSYEQYF
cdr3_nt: TGTGCCAGCAGCTTAGGTCGGTATTCCTACGAGCAGTACTTC

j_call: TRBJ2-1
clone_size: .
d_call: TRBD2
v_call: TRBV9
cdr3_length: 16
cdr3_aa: CASSVSSGSWYNEQFF
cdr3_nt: TGTGCCAGCAGCGTGTCTAGCGGGAGTTGGTACAATGAGCAGTTCTTC

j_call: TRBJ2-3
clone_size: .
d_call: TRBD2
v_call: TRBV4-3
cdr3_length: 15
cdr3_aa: CASSHRTSDSDTQYF
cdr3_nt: TGCGCCAGCAGCCACCGGACTAGCGACTCAGATACGCAGTATTTT

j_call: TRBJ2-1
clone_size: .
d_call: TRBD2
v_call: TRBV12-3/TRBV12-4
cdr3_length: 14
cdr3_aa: CASSNERDRHEQFF
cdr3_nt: TGTGCCAGCAGTAACGAGCGGGATAGGCATGAGCAGTTCTTC

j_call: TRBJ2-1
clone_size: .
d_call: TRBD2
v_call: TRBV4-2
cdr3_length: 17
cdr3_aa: CASSQDGPGLASNEQFF
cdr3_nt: TGTGCCAGCAGCCAAGATGGGCCGGGACTAGCTAGTAATGAGCAGTTCTTC

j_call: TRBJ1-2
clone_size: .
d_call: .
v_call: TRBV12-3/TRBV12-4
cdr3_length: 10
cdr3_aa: CASGPYGYTF
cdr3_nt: TGTGCCAGCGGGCCATATGGCTACACCTTC

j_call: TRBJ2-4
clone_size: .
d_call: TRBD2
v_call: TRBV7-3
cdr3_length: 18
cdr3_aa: CASSLTGGLEGSGNIQYF
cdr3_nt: TGTGCCAGCAGCTTAACGGGGGGACTAGAGGGTTCGGGAAACATTCAGTACTTC

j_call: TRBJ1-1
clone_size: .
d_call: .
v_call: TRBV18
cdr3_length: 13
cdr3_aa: CASSNDRNTEAFF
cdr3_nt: TGTGCCAGCTCAAACGACAGGAACACTGAAGCTTTCTTT

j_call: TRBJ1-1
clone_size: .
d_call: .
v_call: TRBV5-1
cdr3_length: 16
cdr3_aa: CASSLASGNRNTEAFF
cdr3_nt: TGCGCCAGCAGCTTGGCGTCAGGGAATAGGAACACTGAAGCTTTCTTT

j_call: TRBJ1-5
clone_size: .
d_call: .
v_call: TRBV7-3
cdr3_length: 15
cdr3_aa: CASSLRLGSNQPQHF
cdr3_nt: TGTGCCAGCAGCTTACGTTTGGGAAGCAATCAGCCCCAGCATTTT

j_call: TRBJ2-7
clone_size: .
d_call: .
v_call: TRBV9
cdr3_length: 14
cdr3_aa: CASSVESSSYEQYF
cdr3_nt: TGTGCCAGCAGCGTAGAGTCCAGCTCCTACGAGCAGTACTTC

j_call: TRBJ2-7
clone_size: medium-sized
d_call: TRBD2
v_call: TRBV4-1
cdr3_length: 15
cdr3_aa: CASSHLAGHSYEQYF
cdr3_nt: TGCGCCAGCAGCCACTTAGCGGGCCACTCCTACGAGCAGTACTTC

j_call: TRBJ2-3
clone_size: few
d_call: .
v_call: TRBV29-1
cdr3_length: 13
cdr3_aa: CSVVRGDLDTQYF
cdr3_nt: TGCAGCGTTGTCAGGGGCGACTTGGATACGCAGTATTTT

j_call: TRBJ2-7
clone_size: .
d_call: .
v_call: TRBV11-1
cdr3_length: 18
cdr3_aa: CASSLGDGGIDRYDEQYF
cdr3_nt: TGTGCCAGCAGCTTAGGCGATGGGGGGATCGACAGGTACGACGAGCAGTACTTC

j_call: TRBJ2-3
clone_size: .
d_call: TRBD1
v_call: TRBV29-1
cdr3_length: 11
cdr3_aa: CSVLTGGSQYF
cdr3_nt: TGCAGCGTTTTAACAGGGGGCTCGCAGTATTTT

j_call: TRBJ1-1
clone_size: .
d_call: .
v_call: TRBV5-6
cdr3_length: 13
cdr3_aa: CASSDGVNTEAFF
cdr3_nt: TGTGCCAGCAGCGACGGAGTAAACACTGAAGCTTTCTTT

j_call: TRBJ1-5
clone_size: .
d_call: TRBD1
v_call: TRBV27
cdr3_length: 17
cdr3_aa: CASTPTGALYSNQPQHF
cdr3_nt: TGTGCCAGCACCCCGACAGGGGCGTTGTATAGCAATCAGCCCCAGCATTTT

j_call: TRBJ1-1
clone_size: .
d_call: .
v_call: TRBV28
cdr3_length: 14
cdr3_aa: CASSLAMGNTEAFF
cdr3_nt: TGTGCCAGCAGTTTAGCTATGGGGAACACTGAAGCTTTCTTT

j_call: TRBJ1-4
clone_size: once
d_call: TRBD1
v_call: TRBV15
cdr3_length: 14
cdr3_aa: CATSRDRGDEKLFF
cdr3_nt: TGTGCCACCAGCAGGGACAGGGGGGATGAAAAACTGTTTTTT

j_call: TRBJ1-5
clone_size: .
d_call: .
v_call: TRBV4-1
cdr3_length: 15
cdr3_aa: CASSRSEMGNQPQHF
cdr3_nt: TGCGCCAGCAGCCGAAGTGAAATGGGCAATCAGCCCCAGCATTTT

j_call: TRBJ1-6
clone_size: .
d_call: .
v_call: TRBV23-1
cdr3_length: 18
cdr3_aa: CASSQSDCWRSYNSPLHF
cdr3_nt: TGCGCCAGCAGTCAATCGGACTGCTGGCGCTCCTATAATTCACCCCTCCACTTT

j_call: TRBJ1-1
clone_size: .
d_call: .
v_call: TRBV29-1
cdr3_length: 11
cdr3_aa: CSVLLNTEAFF
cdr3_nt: TGCAGCGTTCTTTTGAACACTGAAGCTTTCTTT

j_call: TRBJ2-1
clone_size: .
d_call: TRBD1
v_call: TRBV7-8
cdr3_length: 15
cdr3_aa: CASSLAGQGYNEQFF
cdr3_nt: TGTGCCAGCAGCTTAGCTGGACAGGGTTACAATGAGCAGTTCTTC

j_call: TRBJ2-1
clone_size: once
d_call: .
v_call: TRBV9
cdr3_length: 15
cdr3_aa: CASSLSGVVSNEQFF
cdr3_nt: TGTGCCAGCAGCCTATCCGGGGTGGTATCGAATGAGCAGTTCTTC

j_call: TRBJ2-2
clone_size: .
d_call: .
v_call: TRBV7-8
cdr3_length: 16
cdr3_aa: CASSSRTFSNTGELFF
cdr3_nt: TGTGCCAGCAGCTCCCGGACTTTTTCGAACACCGGGGAGCTGTTTTTT

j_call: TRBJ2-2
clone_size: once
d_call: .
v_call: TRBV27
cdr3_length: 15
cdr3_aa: CASTPVGVYTGELFF
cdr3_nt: TGTGCCAGCACTCCAGTAGGGGTATACACCGGGGAGCTGTTTTTT

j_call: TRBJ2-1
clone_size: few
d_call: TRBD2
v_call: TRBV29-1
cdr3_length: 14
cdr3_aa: CSVVAGELGNEQFF
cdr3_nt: TGCAGCGTTGTAGCGGGAGAACTGGGGAATGAGCAGTTCTTC

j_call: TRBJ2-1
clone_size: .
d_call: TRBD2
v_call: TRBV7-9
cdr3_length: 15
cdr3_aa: CASSSLAGVTNEQFF
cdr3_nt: TGTGCCAGCAGCTCTCTAGCGGGAGTTACGAATGAGCAGTTCTTC

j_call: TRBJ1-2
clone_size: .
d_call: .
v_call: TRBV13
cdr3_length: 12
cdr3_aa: CASSIQGFGYTF
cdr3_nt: TGTGCCAGCAGCATACAGGGTTTCGGCTACACCTTC

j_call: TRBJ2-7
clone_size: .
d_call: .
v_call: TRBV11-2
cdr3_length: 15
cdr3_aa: CASSLLPGPSYEQYF
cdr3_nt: TGTGCCAGCAGCTTATTGCCGGGACCCTCCTACGAGCAGTACTTC

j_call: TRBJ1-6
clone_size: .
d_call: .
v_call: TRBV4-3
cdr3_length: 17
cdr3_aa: CASSQVPGAAYNSPLHF
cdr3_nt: TGCGCCAGCAGCCAAGTCCCGGGGGCGGCCTATAATTCACCCCTCCACTTT

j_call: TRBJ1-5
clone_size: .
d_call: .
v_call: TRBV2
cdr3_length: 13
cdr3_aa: CASSERQAQPQHF
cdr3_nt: TGTGCCAGCAGTGAACGGCAAGCTCAGCCCCAGCATTTT

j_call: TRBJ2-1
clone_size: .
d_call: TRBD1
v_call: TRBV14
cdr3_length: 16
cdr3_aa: CASSQGGGPWDNEQFF
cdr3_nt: TGTGCCAGCAGCCAAGGAGGGGGCCCCTGGGACAATGAGCAGTTCTTC

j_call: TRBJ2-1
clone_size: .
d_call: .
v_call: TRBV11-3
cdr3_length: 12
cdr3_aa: CASSYTSGLQFF
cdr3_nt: TGTGCCAGCAGCTATACATCGGGACTCCAGTTCTTC

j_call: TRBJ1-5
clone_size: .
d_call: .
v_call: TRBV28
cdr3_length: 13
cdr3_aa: CASTRVHNQPQHF
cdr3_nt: TGTGCCAGCACCCGGGTCCACAATCAGCCCCAGCATTTT

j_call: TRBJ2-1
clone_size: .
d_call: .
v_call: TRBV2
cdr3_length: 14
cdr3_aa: CASSAGFGASEQFF
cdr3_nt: TGTGCCAGCAGTGCAGGGTTCGGAGCTAGTGAGCAGTTCTTC

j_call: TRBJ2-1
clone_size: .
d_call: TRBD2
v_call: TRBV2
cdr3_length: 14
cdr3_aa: CATLAGNPYNEQFF
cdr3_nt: TGTGCCACACTAGCGGGGAATCCCTACAATGAGCAGTTCTTC

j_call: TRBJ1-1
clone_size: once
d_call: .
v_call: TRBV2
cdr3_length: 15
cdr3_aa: CASSEITEVDTEAFF
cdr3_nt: TGTGCCAGCAGTGAAATCACGGAGGTTGACACTGAAGCTTTCTTT

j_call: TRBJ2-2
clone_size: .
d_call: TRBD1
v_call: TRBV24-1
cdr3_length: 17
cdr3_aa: CATSDRRGQGGTGELFF
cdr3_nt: TGTGCCACCAGTGACCGCCGTGGACAGGGAGGCACCGGGGAGCTGTTTTTT

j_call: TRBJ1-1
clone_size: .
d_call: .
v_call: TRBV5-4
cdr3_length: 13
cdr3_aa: CASSLFGDTVAFF
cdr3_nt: TGTGCCAGCAGCTTGTTTGGGGACACTGTAGCTTTCTTT